This record covers a single T cell receptor beta chain. What it binds is not known. The data are from a study of CD8 T cells in Susac syndrome. General observations from the study: A relatively small number of individuals underwent TCR sequencing and HLA analysis.

TEMRA cells were FACS-enriched and CD8+ and CD4+ T cells negatively isolated. The RNA, roughly 0.45 to 1 ug, was put through reverse transcription using random hexamers. The amplification used immunoSEQ multiplex PCR on TCR beta CDR3; it spanned 54 Vbeta and 13 Jbeta. TCRdb reprocessed the immunoSEQ multiplex PCR reads with MiXCR, giving one entry per CDR3 protein. This sample has about 430,000 distinct CDR3 sequences; around 85% occur once, and the top ten carry more than 0.09%. CDR1 is SGHAT and CDR2 is FQNNGV in the germline V gene. With 0 bases removed from V and 0 bases from J, the gap between germline ends came to 5 bases. The CDR3 totals 15 residues.

V gene TRBV11-2 combines with J gene TRBJ1-4; the D is unclear. Sequences were obtained from CD8+ T cells from PBMCs. The source of this sequence is a human donor with multiple sclerosis. The CDR3: CASSLDFATNEKLFF. DNA of the CDR3: TGTGCCAGCAGCTTAGACTTTGCAACTAATGAAAAACTGTTTTTT.